This T cell receptor beta chain was obtained from a study of blood T cell repertoires in COVID-19. V dropped 6 bases and J dropped 1; count of bases not matched to a gene: 3. Germline CDR1 reads ENHRY; CDR2 reads SYGVKD. CDR3 length: 15 residues. This table comes from immunoSEQ multiplex PCR, and its TCRdb copy is limited to in-frame clones, with some not included. The sample consists of 95,000 to 150,000 clones, around 86% of them appearing once. The sequenced sample was peripheral blood. The TCR comes from a woman in her sixties or seventies with acute or convalescent COVID-19. The V call is TRBV10-3, the J call TRBJ2-6; TRBD1 matches 7 bases. The CDR3 is CAISRQGSGANVLTF. The CDR3 nucleotides read TGTGCCATCAGCCGACAGGGTTCTGGGGCCAACGTCCTGACTTTC.